One sample yielded the 29 T cell receptor beta chains listed below, sequenced in a study of cytomegalovirus exposure and HLA in healthy donors. Both 60 Vbeta primers and 13 Jbeta primers went into the PCR. Sequencing was performed with immunoSEQ multiplex PCR; in TCRdb, only in-frame clones are kept and a portion is missing. The data contain approximately 150,000 clones, 70% to 80% of them singletons. Sequencing was performed on PBMCs. The receptor source for this set is a woman aged 40 to 49 in good health and CMV-seronegative.

This clone was counted only a few times. The genes are TRBV4-1 and TRBJ2-7; TRBD2 aligns across 7 bases. CDR1 MGHRA and CDR2 YSYEKL come from the germline V gene. V dropped 0 bases and J dropped 2; count of bases not matched to a gene: 10. The CDR3 is made up of 17 amino acids. The CDR3 protein is CASSQDKWAGVTYEQYF. CDR3 nucleotide sequence: TGCGCCAGCAGCCAAGATAAGTGGGCGGGAGTTACCTACGAGCAGTACTTC.

This clone showed up just a few times. The genes are TRBV7-2 and TRBJ2-7, with D perhaps TRBD2 (6 bases). Trimming cost V 1 base and J 6 bases, with 10 bases left between them. The CDR3 has 13 amino acids. Germline V lookup: CDR1 SGHTA, CDR2 FQGNSA. DNA of the CDR3: TGTGCCAGCAGCTTAGGGGGGGTAGGCGAGCAGTACTTC. It translates to CASSLGGVGEQYF.

The chain uses TRBV30 and TRBJ1-5; D is uncertain. The V gene's germline CDR1 is GTSNPN and CDR2 SVGIG (reference sequence). The CDR3 spans 16 residues. The V end lost 3 bases, the J end lost 7 bases, and 22 bases lay between the germline ends. The CDR3 is CAWSPLGGHDGQPQHF. CDR3 nucleotide sequence: TGTGCCTGGAGCCCACTGGGAGGGCATGACGGACAGCCCCAGCATTTT.

This clone occurred a few times. The CDR3 spells CASSYSRDSYYEQYF. The CDR3 bases are TGTGCCAGCAGTTACTCTAGGGACAGCTACTACGAGCAGTACTTC. J is TRBJ2-7 and V is TRBV6-5; 7 bases are a match to TRBD1. The V gene end was trimmed by 0 bases and the J gene end by 3 bases; junction bases not matched to a gene: 5. The CDR3 consists of 15 residues. Germline V CDR1 and CDR2: MNHEY, SVGAGI.

The genes are TRBV7-6 and TRBJ1-1; D not certain. The length of the CDR3 is 12 residues. Trimming removed 5 bases from V and 4 bases from J, with 8 bases in between. Germline-derived CDR1 and CDR2 are SGHVS and FNYEAQ. CDR3 coding DNA: TGTGCCAGCAGCGCGCCGGGCACTGAAGCTTTCTTT. It encodes CASSAPGTEAFF.

This chain links TRBV5-6 with TRBJ2-1, with TRBD1 identical over 9 bases. Germline V lookup: CDR1 SGHDT, CDR2 YYEEEE. Losses at the gene ends were 4 bases for V and 3 bases for J; bases not matched to a gene: 5. The CDR3 is made up of 15 amino acids. CDR3 protein: CASSRPGQGYNEQFF. The CDR3, as DNA: TGTGCCAGCAGCCGACCGGGACAGGGCTACAATGAGCAGTTCTTC. Complete variable domain (other parts from reference TRBV5-6 and TRBJ2-1): DAGVTQSPTHLIKTRGQQVTLRCSPKSGHDTVSWYQQALGQGPQFIFQYYEEEERQRGNFPDRFSGHQFPNYSSELNVNALLLGDSALYLCASSRPGQGYNEQFFGPGTRLTVL.

The chain carries TRBV11-2 and TRBJ2-1; 9 bases are shared with TRBD2. This CDR3 is 15 amino acids long. V lost 5 bases and J lost 8; bases outside the gene matches: 10. Germline values: CDR1 SGHAT, CDR2 FQNNGV. The CDR3 reads CASSLRAGGVDEQFF. In nucleotides, the CDR3 is TGTGCCAGCAGCCTTAGAGCGGGAGGAGTCGATGAGCAGTTCTTC.

This clone appeared a few times. This chain joins TRBV30 and TRBJ2-7, with 8 bases that match TRBD2. Germline V lookup: CDR1 GTSNPN, CDR2 SVGIG (reference sequence). CDR3 length: 15 residues. Trimming removed 4 bases from V and 2 bases from J; junction bases left unmatched: 10. This CDR3 is CAWIHVEAGAYEQYF. CDR3 in DNA: TGTGCCTGGATCCATGTCGAAGCGGGGGCCTACGAGCAGTACTTC.

The chain is built from TRBV5-8 and TRBJ2-3; D might be TRBD2 (5 bases). V was clipped by 4 bases and J by 5 bases, with 11 bases between them. The CDR3 consists of 13 residues. Germline assignment: CDR1 SGHTS and CDR2 YDEGEE. This CDR3 is CASSRPGRDTQYF. The CDR3 DNA reads TGTGCCAGCAGCCGTCCGGGGAGAGATACGCAGTATTTT.

This clone was counted a few times. V is TRBV15 and J is TRBJ1-4; TRBD1 aligns across 7 bases. J was trimmed by 5 bases and V by 5 bases; bases with no gene match: 8. CDR3 length: 15 amino acids. Germline CDR1 and CDR2: LNHNV and YYDKDF (reference sequence). The CDR3 here is CATSHRTGKNEKLFF. CDR3 DNA sequence: TGTGCCACCAGCCATAGGACAGGCAAAAATGAAAAACTGTTTTTT.

The rearrangement joins TRBV27 to TRBJ2-7; the match to TRBD2 covers 10 bases. The germline gives CDR1 MNHEY, CDR2 SMNVEV (reference sequence). V lost 5 bases to trimming and J lost 1 base; unmatched junction nucleotides: 5. This CDR3 is built from 15 residues. The CDR3 DNA is TGTGCCAGCAGTCATCCGACTAGCGGGTCCTACGAGCAGTACTTC. Translated: CASSHPTSGSYEQYF.

The rearrangement links TRBV6-1 to TRBJ1-1, with D maybe TRBD1 (6 bases). The CDR3 totals 14 residues. In germline, CDR1 is MNHNS, CDR2 SASEGT. Trimming removed 6 bases at V and 3 bases at J, with 14 bases between. CDR3 bases: TGTGCCAGCAGCACTACAGGGTTTGACACTGAAGCTTTCTTT. Protein: CASSTTGFDTEAFF.

The genes are TRBV18 and TRBJ1-1; 9 nucleotides align to TRBD1. The V segment lost 1 base and the J segment 1 base; nucleotides outside the gene matches: 16. The CDR3 has 20 residues. The germline V gene has CDR1 KGHSH and CDR2 LQKENI. The CDR3: CASSPQVLGQGTSRNTEAFF. The CDR3, as DNA: TGTGCCAGCTCACCACAGGTTCTTGGACAGGGGACATCGAGGAACACTGAAGCTTTCTTT.

The chain has TRBV28 and TRBJ2-2; 14 positions match TRBD2. CDR1 is MDHEN, CDR2 SYDVKM, per germline. CDR3 length: 16 residues. The J segment lost 4 bases and the V segment lost 11 bases, leaving 9 bases of the junction unmatched. CDR3 DNA sequence: TGTGCCCGGAACCCGGGACTAGCGGGAGTCACCGGGGAGCTGTTTTTT. Encoded protein: CARNPGLAGVTGELFF.

The V gene is TRBV2, the J gene TRBJ1-2, with D tentatively TRBD1 (5 bases). V was trimmed by 4 bases and J by 4 bases, leaving 10 bases between them. Per germline, CDR1 SNHLY and CDR2 FYNNEI. This CDR3 comprises 13 residues. Here the CDR3 DNA reads TGTGCCAGCAGTGCTGACAGATCCTATGGCTACACCTTC. It codes for CASSADRSYGYTF.

There are a few counts of this clone. This chain links TRBV19 with TRBJ1-1; 9 nucleotides line up with TRBD1. CDR3 length equals 14 residues. J lost 4 bases, V lost 4 bases, and 4 bases had no gene match. Germline CDR1 LNHDA, CDR2 SQIVND (reference sequence). Here the CDR3 reads CASSKTGGGTEAFF. CDR3 DNA sequence: TGTGCCAGTAGTAAGACAGGGGGAGGCACTGAAGCTTTCTTT.

The chain employs TRBV29-1 and TRBJ2-1, with a weak D call TRBD1 (5 bases). Germline V CDR1 and CDR2: SQVTM, ANQGSEA. Trimming took 1 base from V and 0 from J, leaving 13 bases between them. The CDR3 loop spans 16 amino acids. Written as DNA, the CDR3 is TGCAGCGTTGAAGGGGTTGTAGACAGCTCCTACAATGAGCAGTTCTTC. Its translation is CSVEGVVDSSYNEQFF.

J is TRBJ2-1 and V is TRBV5-4; 12 nucleotides line up with TRBD1. V trimming: 1 base; J trimming: 6 bases; junction bases outside the gene matches: 5. There are 16 residues in the CDR3. The germline V gene encodes CDR1 SGHNT and CDR2 YYREEE (reference sequence). The CDR3 reads CASSLTGQGARNEQFF. The CDR3 nucleotides are TGTGCCAGCAGCTTGACGGGACAGGGGGCGCGCAATGAGCAGTTCTTC.

V is TRBV5-1 and J is TRBJ1-2; no clear D. Germline V lookup: CDR1 SGHRS, CDR2 YFSETQ. This CDR3 is built from 14 residues. Trimming stripped 4 bases from V and 5 bases from J, with 15 bases between. The CDR3 loop reads CASSEAGGDYGYTF. The CDR3 DNA reads TGCGCCAGCAGCGAAGCGGGCGGAGATTATGGCTACACCTTC.

V and J are TRBV6-1 and TRBJ1-2; 7 bases are shared with TRBD1. Per the germline V gene, CDR1 is MNHNS and CDR2 is SASEGT. Germline trimming cut 7 bases from V and 9 bases from J; bases unmatched to any gene: 17. The CDR3 loop spans 15 amino acids. DNA of the CDR3: TGTGCCAGCATCGAGGCCTTAAGAGGGGGCGGTAGCTACACCTTC. Its protein is CASIEALRGGGSYTF.

This clone has a single count. The chain carries TRBV28 and TRBJ1-2, with 8 bases lining up with TRBD1. CDR3 size: 18 residues. J gave up 1 base and V 2 bases, and 12 bases lay outside the gene matches. The germline V gene has CDR1 MDHEN and CDR2 SYDVKM. The DNA of the CDR3 is TGTGCCAGCAGTTTAATGAACGGGGACAGGCTGCTTAACTATGGCTACACCTTC. Encoded protein: CASSLMNGDRLLNYGYTF.

The chain carries TRBV7-9 and TRBJ1-1; D ambiguous. The V end was cut by 1 base, the J end by 0 bases, with 6 bases between. Germline assignment: CDR1 SEHNR and CDR2 FQNEAQ (reference sequence). There are 14 residues in the CDR3. The CDR3 region is CASSLVTVNTEAFF. In nucleotides, the CDR3 is TGTGCCAGCAGCTTAGTCACAGTGAACACTGAAGCTTTCTTT.

The chain combines TRBV20-1 with TRBJ1-4, with D hard to call. The CDR3 extends over 11 amino acids. V gave up 4 bases and J gave up 7 bases, with 7 bases separating them. Germline V gene lookup returns CDR1 DFQATT and CDR2 SNEGSKA (reference sequence). CDR3 nucleotide sequence: TGCAGTGCTACTCGGGGTGAAAAACTGTTTTTT. It encodes CSATRGEKLFF.

This chain joins TRBV19 and TRBJ1-1; D is unclear. CDR3 length equals 15 residues. The V end was cut by 2 bases, the J end by 1 base, with 11 bases between. Germline-derived CDR1 and CDR2 are LNHDA and SQIVND (reference sequence). The CDR3 sequence is CASSINSGSNTEAFF. Here the CDR3 DNA reads TGTGCCAGTAGTATAAATTCCGGGTCGAACACTGAAGCTTTCTTT.

This clone appeared a few times. The rearrangement uses TRBV19 and TRBJ1-1, with 8 bases that match TRBD1. The CDR3 contains 14 residues. Germline CDR1 reads LNHDA; CDR2 reads SQIVND (reference sequence). V lost 7 bases and J lost 5; bases outside the gene matches: 9. CDR3 in DNA: TGTGCCAGTATAACCCGACAGGGGTCTACTGAAGCTTTCTTT. Translating it yields CASITRQGSTEAFF.

This sequence joins TRBV6-6 and TRBJ1-1; weak D call: TRBD1 (5 bases). The CDR3 covers 14 residues. Germline lookup yields CDR1 MNHNY and CDR2 SVGAGI (reference sequence). Trimming took 2 bases from V and 11 from J, leaving 18 bases between them. For the CDR3, the DNA is TGTGCCAGCAGTTACCCTCAACCCGGACAAGTGGCTTTCTTT. Translating it yields CASSYPQPGQVAFF.

This clone came up a few times. The chain recombines TRBV7-6 with TRBJ1-2; 7 bases agree with TRBD1. Germline V gene data show CDR1 as SGHVS and CDR2 as FNYEAQ. Trimming took 2 bases from V and 7 from J; bases not matched to a gene: 10. This CDR3 region has 15 residues. The CDR3 bases are TGTGCCAGCAGCTTAACAGGGGCCCCCTCGGGTGGCTACACCTTC. Protein: CASSLTGAPSGGYTF.

The chain combines TRBV6-6 with TRBJ1-2; 7 positions agree with TRBD1. Looked up from germline, CDR1 is MNHNY and CDR2 is SVGAGI (reference sequence). This CDR3 has 16 amino acids. V lost 5 bases and J lost 3; bases outside the gene matches: 12. The CDR3 protein is CASSTIRPDRDYGYTF. The CDR3, as DNA: TGTGCCAGCAGTACTATCCGCCCTGACAGGGACTATGGCTACACCTTC.

V usage is TRBV19 and J usage is TRBJ2-2; 15 bases fit TRBD2. Unmatched junction bases numbered 12, after V lost 6 bases and J lost 7 bases. Germline values: CDR1 LNHDA, CDR2 SQIVND (reference sequence). The CDR3 extends over 18 amino acids. The CDR3 DNA reads TGTGCCAGTAGCCCAGGACTAGCGGGAGGGCATTTTGGCGGGGAGCTGTTTTTT. It codes for CASSPGLAGGHFGGELFF.